This T cell receptor beta chain was retrieved from a study of beta chain features in type 1 diabetes (dated by TCRdb to 2016 to 2018). About the full investigation: Mean age, gender distribution, total cell number and subset yield did not differ between patients and healthy donors. The study compared the TCRB repertoires of sorted circulating CD4+ T cell subsets in recently diagnosed type 1 diabetes patients with those in matched healthy donors. A total of about 100 million sorted cells were examined across all samples, and RNA yield correlated strongly with the number of cells per subset. Naive and central memory subsets were obtained from all 28 donors, but regulatory and stem cell-like memory subsets were isolated from only 8 patients and roughly eight healthy donors. Results the study describes overall, beyond this receptor: Shorter templates might be favored by PCR, yet because patient and control samples were amplified and corrected together, any such skew would affect both groups equally. Fewer insertions and more nucleotide deletions at VDJ recombination sites were observed in patients with type 1 diabetes, implying thymic rearrangement abnormalities. Naive, central memory and regulatory TCRB repertoires appeared more similar among patients than among healthy donors. Only small numbers of individuals were included in the HLA sub-analyses, which left unresolved whether HLA type had any influence on TCRB rearrangement. Because cDNA was sequenced instead of genomic DNA, activated cells with high expression could be over-represented, although the groups did not differ in activation or CD3 levels. Type 1 diabetes patients showed a moderate but significant shortening of TCRB CDR3 length in all four CD4+ subsets.

The entire isolated RNA was reverse transcribed using the High Capacity cDNA Reverse Transcription Kit, and thus expressed TCRB transcripts were sequenced. Survey-depth immunoSEQ sequencing was performed on stem cell-like memory T cell samples, with an average of around 970,000 total reads per sample. Sorted cells were lysed in RLT buffer and RNA was extracted with DNase-treated RNeasy Micro or Mini kits, depending on cell number. To prevent cross-contamination, each cell subset was processed individually, whereas patient and healthy donor samples were processed jointly. The immunoSEQ multiplex PCR was used to amplify TCRB sequences from cDNA, yielding 87-bp fragments that span the CDR3 region. Sequencing of the amplicons was performed on the Illumina HiSeq platform. The authors' pipeline ran thus. PCR bias was computationally corrected using synthetic template baselines, reads within Hamming distance 2 were collapsed, and singletons that could not be merged were discarded. Reads were aligned against IMGT to assign V, D and J genes, CDR3 length and insertions or deletions at six rearrangement sites. Within each subset, clonotype counts were normalized to sorted cell number, after which true diversity and Gini coefficients were computed with the tcR R package. The overlap coefficient, calculated on TCRB nucleotide sequences, was used to quantify repertoire sharing. The table comes from immuneACCESS by way of TCRdb, which keeps in-frame sequences with V and J called. Part of the clones is missing from these tables; in studies checked, under half for an unresolved V gene and the rest for unknown reasons. V and J calls plus clone size are reproduced from that table; the DNA served to infer D and trimming. The table for this sample lists approximately 50,000 clones; about 60% of them were counted only once. Over 0.25% of the sample is held by the ten biggest clonotypes.

About this clone: Its specific antigen is unknown. No much larger clone is present one base from it, and per-base qualities are unavailable.

From each donor, a single peripheral blood sample of around 120 mL on average was drawn into heparinised tubes. Naive, central memory, regulatory and stem cell-like memory CD4+ T cells were sorted on a BD FACSAria II using a panel including CD45RO, CCR7, CD25, CD127, CD95 and CD27. Every sorted population had a purity above 98%. Right away, PBMCs were isolated by Lymphoprep density gradient centrifugation and were stained directly, with no culture step. So that batch effects would be minimized, each experiment stained and sorted samples in pairs, pairing one healthy donor with one patient. As encoded in the germline V gene, CDR1 is MDHEN while CDR2 is SYDVKM. V and J lose 3 bases and 3 bases, and a span of 9 bases separates them. The CDR3 holds 13 amino acids from the cysteine to the phenylalanine. Just the 39-base CDR3 DNA is kept, in frame starting at base 1.

The source material was stem cell memory CD4+ T cells from blood. The sample's cell subset or site label is to be understood as: stem cell-like memory CD4+ T cells. The chain is encoded by TRBV28 joined to TRBJ2-7; too little of a D gene remains to name it. This clonotype was sampled from a woman in her thirties with type 1 diabetes. The encoded CDR3 is CASSFYRYYEQYF. In nucleotides, the sequence is TGTGCCAGCAGTTTCTACAGATACTACGAGCAGTACTTC.